The clone carrying this T cell receptor (beta chain) was picked up one time. Its antigen is currently unknown. The data were taken from a study of T-cell reconstitution after alpha-beta-depleted transplantation in children. The CDR3 extends over 13 amino acids. The V and J ends lost 5 bases and 7 bases, in that order; junction bases with no gene match: 6. Germline CDR1 SEHNR, CDR2 FQNEAQ (reference sequence). Whole-study results and caveats: At day 60, the high TCRbeta diversity found in some patients originated from recipient T cells and thymic progenitors that had survived. T-cell counts and diversity were attributed mostly to newly produced T cells one year after transplant.

Unique molecular identifiers were used in preparing the TCRbeta library. TCRdb ran MiXCR on the PCR reads and lists one entry per CDR3 protein. The table lists about 980,000 distinct CDR3 sequences, about 26% of them singletons, with roughly 30% in the top ten. The clonotype comes from a boy under three years old who had a stem cell transplant for SCID, so the T cells may come from the graft donor. The sequencing here drew on PBMCs, mostly from graft donor cells, taken 360 days after TCRalphabeta/CD19-depleted stem cell transplant. The chain recombines TRBV7-9 with TRBJ2-5, with 8 bases matching TRBD1. In DNA form, the CDR3 reads TGTGCCAGCAGCCCCGGACAGGGTGTGACCCAGTACTTC. Translation: CASSPGQGVTQYF.